This T cell receptor beta chain emerged from a study of memory CD8 T cells in hepatitis C reinfection. Across the study: Chronic HCV followed reinfection in two donors who cleared primary infection.

Time point indicated: late/post reinfection, 12 to 24 weeks after detection. No in vitro expansion preceded TCR sequencing of the sorted cells. CDR3 length: 17 residues. Germline V gene sequence: CDR1 LGHNA, CDR2 YSLEER. V lost 0 bases, J lost 0 bases, and 12 bases lay in between. Generated by immunoSEQ multiplex PCR, the TCRdb table keeps only in-frame clones and is missing some. The sample has about 46,000 clones; approximately 92% are singletons. This sequence originates from a young man with hepatitis C virus infection. The sample comprised naive CD8+ T cells sorted from blood. The chain has TRBV4-3 and TRBJ2-1; tentative D call: TRBD1 (5 bases). As DNA, the CDR3 is TGCGCCAGCAGCCAAGATAGGTCAGGGATCTCCTACAATGAGCAGTTCTTC. It translates to CASSQDRSGISYNEQFF.